These 9 T cell receptor beta chains were all obtained from the same sample, sequenced in a study of cytomegalovirus exposure and HLA in healthy donors. Amplification used 60 Vbeta primers and 13 Jbeta primers. Repertoires were generated with immunoSEQ multiplex PCR, while TCRdb's copy carries only in-frame clones and drops some. The sample holds about 130,000 clones; over 70% are singletons and the top ten take approximately 4%. Sequences were obtained from PBMCs. Every receptor here comes from a man aged 18 to 30 in good health and CMV-seropositive.

The table lists this clone with a few counts. The gene calls are TRBV4-3 and TRBJ2-5; TRBD1 is a possible D gene (5 bases). Germline V CDR1 and CDR2: LGHNA, YSLEER. The V gene lost 1 base and the J gene lost 5 bases, with 20 bases spanning the gap. The CDR3 sequence is 17 residues long. DNA for the CDR3: TGCGCCAGCAGCCAAGTCGACGCAGGGTCAGCGCGTGAGACCCAGTACTTC. Amino acids: CASSQVDAGSARETQYF.

The chain has TRBV6-6 and TRBJ1-3; D possibly corresponds to TRBD1 (6 bases). The germline V and J ends were trimmed by 6 bases and 3 bases, with 15 bases remaining between them. Germline CDR1 is MNHNY and CDR2 is SVGAGI (reference sequence). The CDR3 is made up of 15 amino acids. The CDR3 here is CASSRDRSGGNTIYF. As DNA, the CDR3 is TGTGCCAGCAGCCGCGACAGGTCTGGTGGAAACACCATATATTTT.

V usage is TRBV7-2 and J usage is TRBJ2-1; possibly TRBD2 for D (6 bases). This CDR3 contains 15 residues. Trimming took off 2 bases at V and 2 bases at J, with 10 bases between the two ends. Germline CDR1 is SGHTA and CDR2 is FQGNSA. Here the CDR3 reads CASSLRESTYNEQFF. CDR3 nucleotides: TGTGCCAGCAGCTTACGGGAGAGCACCTACAATGAGCAGTTCTTC.

The V and J genes are TRBV19 and TRBJ1-5; tentative D call: TRBD1 (6 bases). Trimming took off 0 bases at V and 4 bases at J, with 10 bases between the two ends. Per the germline V gene, CDR1 is LNHDA and CDR2 is SQIVND (reference sequence). CDR3 length: 15 residues. CDR3 sequence reads: CASSIEQGRNQPQHF. The CDR3 DNA reads as TGTGCCAGTAGTATAGAACAGGGAAGAAATCAGCCCCAGCATTTT. Combining the CDR3 with reference TRBV19 and TRBJ1-5 gives the whole variable domain DGGITQSPKYLFRKEGQNVTLSCEQNLNHDAMYWYRQDPGQGLRLIYYSQIVNDFQKGDIAEGYSVSREKKESFPLTVTSAQKNPTAFYLCASSIEQGRNQPQHFGDGTRLSIL.

The chain links TRBV19 to TRBJ1-1, with 7 bases identical to TRBD1. The CDR3 contains 16 residues. The J segment lost 0 bases and the V segment lost 1 base, leaving 5 bases of the junction unmatched. Per germline, CDR1 LNHDA and CDR2 SQIVND (reference sequence). CDR3 in DNA: TGTGCCAGTAGTATAGGGACAGGTATTATGAACACTGAAGCTTTCTTT. Translated, it gives CASSIGTGIMNTEAFF.

This chain links TRBV5-6 with TRBJ1-6; D not resolved. V was pared by 1 base and J by 4 bases, with 6 bases between. The CDR3 consists of 14 residues. CDR1 and CDR2 from the germline V gene are SGHDT and YYEEEE. The CDR3 coding sequence is TGTGCCAGCAGCTTGCGAGATTATAATTCACCCCTCCACTTT. It translates to CASSLRDYNSPLHF.

J is TRBJ2-1 and V is TRBV11-2; D ambiguous. The CDR3 runs 17 residues. Germline V lookup: CDR1 SGHAT, CDR2 FQNNGV. Trimming removed 4 bases at V and 4 bases at J, with 20 bases between. The CDR3 loop is CASSSPRVGLSYNEQFF. CDR3 bases: TGTGCCAGCAGCTCCCCTCGGGTTGGCCTATCATACAATGAGCAGTTCTTC.

The gene calls are TRBV2 and TRBJ1-4, with a tentative D call TRBD1 (6 bases). The CDR3 length is 17 residues. In germline, CDR1 is SNHLY, CDR2 FYNNEI. The germline V and J ends were trimmed by 4 bases and 0 bases, with 15 bases remaining between them. The CDR3 here is CASSGPRGGATNEKLFF. In nucleotides, the CDR3 is TGTGCCAGCAGTGGCCCCCGAGGGGGGGCAACTAATGAAAAACTGTTTTTT.

The chain joins TRBV20-1 to TRBJ2-7, with 9 bases matching TRBD1. With V trimmed by 7 bases and J by 6 bases, 4 bases remained unmatched. CDR3 length: 11 residues. Per the germline V gene, CDR1 is DFQATT and CDR2 is SNEGSKA (reference sequence). The CDR3, as DNA: TGCAGTGTTCCGACAGGGGGCGAGCAGTACTTC. Residues: CSVPTGGEQYF.